This TCR beta chain was obtained from a study of blood T cell repertoires in COVID-19. Produced via immunoSEQ multiplex PCR; TCRdb's table is partial and in-frame only. The data show around 280,000 clones, about nine tenths seen once. Trimming at V came to 5 bases and at J to 4 bases, leaving 11 bases not matched to a gene. CDR1 is SGHAT and CDR2 is FQNNGV in the germline V gene. This CDR3 has 15 amino acids. This clone was detected only once. The V gene is TRBV11-2, the J gene TRBJ2-7; 7 nucleotides match TRBD2. The sample taken for sequencing was peripheral blood. The origin of this receptor is a woman aged 25 to 39 with COVID-19, enrolled during active disease. The CDR3 bases are TGTGCCAGCAGCCTATCCGGGACTACTCTTTACGAGCAGTACTTC. Its translation: CASSLSGTTLYEQYF.